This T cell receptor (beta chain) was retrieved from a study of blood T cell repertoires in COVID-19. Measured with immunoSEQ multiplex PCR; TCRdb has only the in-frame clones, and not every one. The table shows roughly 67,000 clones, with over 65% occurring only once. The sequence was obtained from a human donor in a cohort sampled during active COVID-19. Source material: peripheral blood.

The CDR3: CASSLEGTGYAYEQYF. CDR3 bases: TGCGCCAGCAGCTTGGAGGGGACAGGGTACGCCTACGAGCAGTACTTC. V usage is TRBV5-1 and J usage is TRBJ2-7; TRBD1 matches 9 bases. The CDR3 covers 16 residues. Trimming removed 0 bases from V and 2 bases from J; junction bases left unmatched: 6. The germline V gene has CDR1 SGHRS and CDR2 YFSETQ.